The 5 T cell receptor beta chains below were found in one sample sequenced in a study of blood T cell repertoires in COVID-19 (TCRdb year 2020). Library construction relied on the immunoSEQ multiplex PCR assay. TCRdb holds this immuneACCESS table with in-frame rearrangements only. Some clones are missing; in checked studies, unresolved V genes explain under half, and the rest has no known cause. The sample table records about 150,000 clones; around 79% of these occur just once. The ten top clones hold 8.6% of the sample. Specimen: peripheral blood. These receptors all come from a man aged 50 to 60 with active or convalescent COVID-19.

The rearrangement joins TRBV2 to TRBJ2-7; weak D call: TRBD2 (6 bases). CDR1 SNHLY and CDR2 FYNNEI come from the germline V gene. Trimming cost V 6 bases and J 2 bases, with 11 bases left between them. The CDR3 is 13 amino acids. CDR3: CASRWDSTYEQYF. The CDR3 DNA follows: TGTGCCAGCAGATGGGACTCCACCTACGAGCAGTACTTC.

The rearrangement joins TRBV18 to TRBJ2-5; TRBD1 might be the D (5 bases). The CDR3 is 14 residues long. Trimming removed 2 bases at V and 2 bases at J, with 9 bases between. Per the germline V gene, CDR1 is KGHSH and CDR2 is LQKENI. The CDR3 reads CASSPGHLQETQYF. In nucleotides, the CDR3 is TGTGCCAGCTCACCAGGACATTTACAAGAGACCCAGTACTTC.

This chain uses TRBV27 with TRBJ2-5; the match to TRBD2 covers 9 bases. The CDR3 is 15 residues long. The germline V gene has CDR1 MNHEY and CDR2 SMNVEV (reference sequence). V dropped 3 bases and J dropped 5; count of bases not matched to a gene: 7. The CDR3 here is CASSLDIAGVETQYF. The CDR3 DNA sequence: TGTGCCAGCAGTTTGGACATAGCGGGAGTGGAGACCCAGTACTTC.

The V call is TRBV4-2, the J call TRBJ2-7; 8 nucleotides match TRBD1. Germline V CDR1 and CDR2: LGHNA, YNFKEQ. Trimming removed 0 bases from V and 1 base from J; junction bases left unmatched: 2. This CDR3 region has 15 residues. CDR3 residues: CASSQERQGSYEQYF. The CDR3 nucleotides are TGTGCCAGCAGCCAAGAAAGACAGGGGTCCTACGAGCAGTACTTC.

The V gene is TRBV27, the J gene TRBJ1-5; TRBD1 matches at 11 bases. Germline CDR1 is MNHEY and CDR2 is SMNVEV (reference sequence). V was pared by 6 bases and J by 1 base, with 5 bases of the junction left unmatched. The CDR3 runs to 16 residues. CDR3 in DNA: TGTGCCAGCAGGGTCGGGACAGGGGGAAGCAATCAGCCCCAGCATTTT. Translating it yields CASRVGTGGSNQPQHF.